A selection of T cell receptor beta chains follows, all from one sample in a study of T cell responses to AZD1222 COVID-19 vaccine. The assay was immunoSEQ multiplex PCR, and TCRdb's table has in-frame clones only and misses some. This sample has 170,000 or so clones, with around 90% found just once. The sample was peripheral blood, taken on day 0 of AZD1222 vaccination. The receptors derive from an adult in good health. Both conserved end residues are part of each CDR3. The D gene is left open where the match is weak. For some rows the clone size is stated as once, few or many, or as a class when expanded; others skip it.

j_gene	abundance	v_gene	d_gene	CDR3aa	CDR3nt
TRBJ2-7	-	TRBV27	TRBD2	CASGDDPSGADEQYF	TGTGCCAGCGGAGATGACCCTAGCGGGGCCGACGAGCAGTACTTC
TRBJ1-2	-	TRBV11-1	-	CASSPQLSEGYTF	TGTGCCAGCAGCCCACAGTTGTCTGAAGGCTACACCTTC
TRBJ1-2	-	TRBV19	TRBD1	CASSTMTGYGYTF	TGTGCCAGTAGTACTATGACAGGGTATGGCTACACCTTC
TRBJ2-1	-	TRBV7-7	TRBD2	CASSSRASGSLHEQFF	TGTGCCAGCAGCTCCCGAGCCAGCGGGAGCCTCCATGAGCAGTTCTTC
TRBJ2-1	-	TRBV30	-	CAWSVGGPVNNEQFF	TGTGCCTGGAGTGTAGGGGGACCGGTAAACAATGAGCAGTTCTTC
TRBJ1-3	-	TRBV27	-	CASSETYSGNTIYF	TGTGCCAGCAGCGAAACTTACTCTGGAAACACCATATATTTT
TRBJ2-3	-	TRBV5-4	-	CASSLEPHTDTQYF	TGTGCCAGCAGCTTGGAGCCCCACACAGATACGCAGTATTTT
TRBJ1-2	-	TRBV5-6	-	CASSRMGDPTYGYTF	TGTGCCAGCAGCCGTATGGGGGATCCGACCTATGGCTACACCTTC
TRBJ1-2	-	TRBV4-1	-	CASSQDGQRCTF	TGCGCCAGCAGCCAGGACGGACAGAGGTGCACCTTC
TRBJ1-1	-	TRBV29-1	-	CSVRYSGTEAFF	TGCAGCGTTCGGTATTCGGGCACTGAAGCTTTCTTT
TRBJ1-3	-	TRBV7-9	-	CASSLRESGNTIYF	TGTGCCAGCAGCTTACGGGAGTCTGGAAACACCATATATTTT
TRBJ1-1	-	TRBV28	-	CASSLGGAGTEAFF	TGTGCCAGCAGTTTGGGAGGGGCGGGCACTGAAGCTTTCTTT
TRBJ2-7	-	TRBV12-3/TRBV12-4	-	CASSLGLAYEQYF	TGTGCCAGCAGTTTAGGACTAGCCTACGAGCAGTACTTC
TRBJ2-7	-	TRBV6-1	-	CASSEAGPEQYF	TGTGCCAGCAGTGAAGCGGGACCCGAGCAGTACTTC
TRBJ2-7	-	TRBV4-2	TRBD2	CASSQAGGGEQYF	TGTGCCAGCAGCCAAGCGGGAGGCGGCGAGCAGTACTTC
TRBJ1-2	-	TRBV7-8	-	CASSLGPSDNYGYTF	TGTGCCAGCAGCTTAGGACCCTCGGATAACTATGGCTACACCTTC
TRBJ1-1	-	TRBV19	TRBD1	CASSKEGATEAFF	TGTGCCAGTAGTAAGGAGGGGGCGACTGAAGCTTTCTTT
TRBJ2-7	-	TRBV7-2	TRBD1	CASSSTGRAYEQYF	TGTGCCAGCAGCTCGACAGGGAGAGCCTACGAGCAGTACTTC
TRBJ1-2	-	TRBV3-1/TRBV3-2	-	CASSPLRRALDGYTF	TGTGCCAGCAGCCCTCTCCGCAGGGCTTTGGATGGCTACACCTTC
TRBJ2-7	-	TRBV7-2	TRBD1	CASSQGVHISYEQYF	TGTGCCAGTTCACAGGGGGTACATATCTCCTACGAGCAGTACTTC
TRBJ1-2	-	TRBV4-1	-	CASSYDSMNYGYTF	TGCGCCAGCAGCTACGACTCCATGAACTATGGCTACACCTTC
TRBJ1-5	-	TRBV30	TRBD1	CAWSVPGGWNQPQHF	TGTGCCTGGAGTGTACCAGGGGGCTGGAATCAGCCCCAGCATTTT
TRBJ1-1	-	TRBV3-1/TRBV3-2	-	CASSQRTTEAFF	TGTGCCAGCAGCCAACGAACCACTGAAGCTTTCTTT
TRBJ2-7	-	TRBV18	-	CASSLMDSSYEQYF	TGTGCCAGCTCCCTCATGGACAGCTCCTACGAGCAGTACTTC
TRBJ2-7	-	TRBV27	-	CASSYNGPYEQYF	TGTGCCAGCAGTTATAACGGCCCCTACGAGCAGTACTTC
TRBJ1-1	-	TRBV27	-	CASSLFVSTEAFF	TGTGCCAGCAGTTTATTTGTGTCCACTGAAGCTTTCTTT
TRBJ1-1	-	TRBV5-6	TRBD1	CASSGDRPLSYTFF	TGTGCCAGCAGCGGGGACAGACCGCTTTCGTATACTTTCTTT
TRBJ1-1	few	TRBV2	TRBD1	CASSGQGGTEAFF	TGTGCCAGCAGTGGACAGGGAGGCACTGAAGCTTTCTTT
TRBJ2-7	-	TRBV5-1	-	CASSLLGTQYSYEQYF	TGCGCCAGCAGCTTGTTAGGAACACAATACTCCTACGAGCAGTACTTC
TRBJ1-1	-	TRBV5-1	-	CASSLLVQVGNTEAFF	TGCGCCAGCAGCTTGCTGGTTCAAGTCGGGAACACTGAAGCTTTCTTT
TRBJ2-1	-	TRBV15	-	CATSFRLGYNEQFF	TGTGCCACCAGCTTTAGGCTAGGGTACAATGAGCAGTTCTTC
TRBJ2-3	-	TRBV6-2/TRBV6-3	TRBD2	CASSYSGREDTQYF	TGTGCCAGCAGTTACAGCGGGAGGGAAGATACGCAGTATTTT
TRBJ1-5	few	TRBV7-2	TRBD1	CASSEGQGARQPQHF	TGTGCCAGCAGCGAGGGACAGGGGGCGCGACAGCCCCAGCATTTT
TRBJ1-2	-	TRBV27	TRBD1	CASSLSPRGLVGYTF	TGTGCCAGCAGTTTATCGCCCAGGGGGTTGGTGGGCTACACCTTC
TRBJ2-2	-	TRBV12-3/TRBV12-4	-	CASRGGELFF	TGTGCCAGCCGAGGGGGGGAGCTGTTTTTT
TRBJ2-7	-	TRBV2	TRBD2	CASSESSGSPEQYF	TGTGCCAGCAGTGAGTCCAGCGGGAGCCCCGAGCAGTACTTC
TRBJ1-5	-	TRBV12-3/TRBV12-4	TRBD1	CASRSGGTQPQHF	TGTGCCAGCAGATCAGGGGGCACTCAGCCCCAGCATTTT
TRBJ1-3	-	TRBV5-5	-	CASSYPTETSGNTIYF	TGTGCCAGCAGCTATCCGACAGAAACCTCTGGAAACACCATATATTTT
TRBJ2-7	-	TRBV9	-	CASSVGVRGYEQYF	TGTGCCAGCAGCGTGGGGGTGAGGGGCTACGAGCAGTACTTC
TRBJ2-4	-	TRBV5-1	TRBD2	CASRRSGRADDIQYF	TGCGCCAGCAGAAGGAGTGGGAGGGCCGACGACATTCAGTACTTC
TRBJ1-2	-	TRBV9	-	CASSQASRASGYTF	TGTGCCAGCAGCCAGGCAAGCAGGGCGTCTGGCTACACCTTC
TRBJ1-1	-	TRBV27	-	CASSLGRNTEAFF	TGTGCCAGCAGTTTAGGCAGGAACACTGAAGCTTTCTTT
TRBJ2-7	once	TRBV10-2	TRBD1	CASRGQGGGEQYF	TGCGCCAGCAGGGGACAGGGCGGAGGGGAGCAGTACTTC
TRBJ2-7	-	TRBV19	TRBD2	CASTTSRGVGYEQYF	TGTGCCAGTACCACCTCGCGGGGGGTGGGCTACGAGCAGTACTTC
TRBJ1-2	-	TRBV12-3/TRBV12-4	-	CASSSLLNYGYTF	TGTGCCAGCAGTTCACTTCTTAACTATGGCTACACCTTC